This T cell receptor beta chain comes out of a study of blood T cell repertoires in COVID-19. Study background: Samples came from the United States, Italy and Spain, spanning acute and convalescent COVID-19. PBMCs, B-cell-depleted T cells, or T cells provided the cDNA or gDNA that made up the material.

V was pared by 5 bases and J by 4 bases, with 7 bases of the junction left unmatched. This CDR3 comprises 15 residues. The V gene's germline CDR1 is SEHNR and CDR2 FQNEAQ (reference sequence). Resolution of symptoms, clearance, or two negative PCRs was present in recovered Cohort 3 donors. Some clones are missing from TCRdb's copy, which holds only in-frame ones; the method was immunoSEQ multiplex PCR. The data hold around 450,000 clones, with about 85% observed a single time. Sequencing was carried out using PBMCs or T cells enriched from blood (not recorded which). The chain couples TRBV7-9 to TRBJ1-5; 8 bases agree with TRBD1. This sequence originates from a woman aged 18-35 years who had recovered from COVID-19. The CDR3 DNA follows: TGTGCCAGCAGCCCGACAGGGGCTTGGAATCAGCCCCAGCATTTT. Encoded protein: CASSPTGAWNQPQHF. The full variable domain, its missing parts supplied by reference TRBV7-9 and TRBJ1-5, is DTGVSQNPRHKITKRGQNVTFRCDPISEHNRLYWYRQTLGQGPEFLTYFQNEAQLEKSRLLSDRFSAERPKGSFSTLEIQRTEQGDSAMYLCASSPTGAWNQPQHFGDGTRLSIL.